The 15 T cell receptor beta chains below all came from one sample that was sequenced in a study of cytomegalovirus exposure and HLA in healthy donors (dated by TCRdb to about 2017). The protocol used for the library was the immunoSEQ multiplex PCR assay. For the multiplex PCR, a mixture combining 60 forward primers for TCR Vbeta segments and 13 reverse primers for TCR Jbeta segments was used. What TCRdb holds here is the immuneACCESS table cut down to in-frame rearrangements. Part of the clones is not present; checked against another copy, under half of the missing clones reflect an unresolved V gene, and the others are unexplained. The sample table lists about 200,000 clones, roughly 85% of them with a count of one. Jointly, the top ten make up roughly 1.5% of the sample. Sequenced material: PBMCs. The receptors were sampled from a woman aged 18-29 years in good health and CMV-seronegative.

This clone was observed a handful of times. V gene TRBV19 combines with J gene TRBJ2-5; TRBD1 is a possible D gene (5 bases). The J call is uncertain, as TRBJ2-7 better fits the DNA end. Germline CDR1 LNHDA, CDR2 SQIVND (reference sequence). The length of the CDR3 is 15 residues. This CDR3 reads CASSIHLTALYEQYF. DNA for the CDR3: TGTGCCAGTAGTATTCACCTGACAGCGCTCTACGAGCAGTACTTC.

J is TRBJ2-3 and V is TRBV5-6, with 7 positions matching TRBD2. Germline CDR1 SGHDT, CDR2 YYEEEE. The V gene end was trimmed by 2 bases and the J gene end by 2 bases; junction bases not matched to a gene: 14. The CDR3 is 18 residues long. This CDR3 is CASSLLLATDSSTDTQYF. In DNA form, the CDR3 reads TGTGCCAGCAGCTTATTACTAGCGACCGACTCTTCCACAGATACGCAGTATTTT. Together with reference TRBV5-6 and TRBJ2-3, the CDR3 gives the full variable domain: DAGVTQSPTHLIKTRGQQVTLRCSPKSGHDTVSWYQQALGQGPQFIFQYYEEEERQRGNFPDRFSGHQFPNYSSELNVNALLLGDSALYLCASSLLLATDSSTDTQYFGPGTRLTVL.

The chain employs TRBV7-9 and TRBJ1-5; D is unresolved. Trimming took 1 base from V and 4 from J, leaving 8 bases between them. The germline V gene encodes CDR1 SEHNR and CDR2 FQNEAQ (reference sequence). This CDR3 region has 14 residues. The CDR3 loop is CASSLGEINQPQHF. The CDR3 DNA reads TGTGCCAGCAGCTTAGGTGAGATAAATCAGCCCCAGCATTTT.

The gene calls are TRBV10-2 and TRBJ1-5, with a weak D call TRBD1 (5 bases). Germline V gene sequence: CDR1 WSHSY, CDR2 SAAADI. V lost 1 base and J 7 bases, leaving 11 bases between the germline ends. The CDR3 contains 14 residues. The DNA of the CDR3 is TGCGCCAGCAGTGAGTATGGGGCAAGGCAGCCCCAGCATTTT. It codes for CASSEYGARQPQHF.

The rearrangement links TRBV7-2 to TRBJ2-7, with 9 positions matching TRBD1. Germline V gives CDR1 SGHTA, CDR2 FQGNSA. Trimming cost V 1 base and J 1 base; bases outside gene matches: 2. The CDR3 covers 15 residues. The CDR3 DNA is TGTGCCAGCAGCTTAGACAGGGGGCTATCCTACGAGCAGTACTTC. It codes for CASSLDRGLSYEQYF. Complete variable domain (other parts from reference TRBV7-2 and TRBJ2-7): GAGVSQSPSNKVTEKGKDVELRCDPISGHTALYWYRQSLGQGLEFLIYFQGNSAPDKSGLPSDRFSAERTGGSVSTLTIQRTQQEDSAVYLCASSLDRGLSYEQYFGPGTRLTVT.

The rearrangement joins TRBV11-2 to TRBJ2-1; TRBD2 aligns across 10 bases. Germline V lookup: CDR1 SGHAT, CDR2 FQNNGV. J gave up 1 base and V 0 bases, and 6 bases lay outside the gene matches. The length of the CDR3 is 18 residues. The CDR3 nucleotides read TGTGCCAGCAGCTTAGATATCACTAGCGGGATTTCCTACAATGAGCAGTTCTTC. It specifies CASSLDITSGISYNEQFF.

DNA for the CDR3: TGTGCCATCAGTGAGATTTCGACAGGGCGGGACGAGCAGTACTTC. Translating gives CAISEISTGRDEQYF. V and J are TRBV10-3 and TRBJ2-5; 7 positions agree with TRBD1. The DNA matches TRBJ2-7 better at its end, which makes the J call doubtful. Germline V gene data show CDR1 as ENHRY and CDR2 as SYGVKD. CDR3 length equals 15 residues.

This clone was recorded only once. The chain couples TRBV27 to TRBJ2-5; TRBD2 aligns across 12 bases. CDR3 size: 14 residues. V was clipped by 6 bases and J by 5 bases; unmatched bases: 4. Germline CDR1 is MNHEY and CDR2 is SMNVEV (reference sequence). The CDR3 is CASRLAGGRETQYF. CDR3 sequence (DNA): TGTGCCAGCAGACTAGCGGGAGGACGGGAGACCCAGTACTTC.

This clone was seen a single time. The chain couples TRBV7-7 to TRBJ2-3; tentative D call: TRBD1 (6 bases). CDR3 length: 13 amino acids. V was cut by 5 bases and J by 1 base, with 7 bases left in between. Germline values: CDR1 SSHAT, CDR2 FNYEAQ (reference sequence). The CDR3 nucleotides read TGTGCCAGCAGCCGACAGGGCACAGATACGCAGTATTTT. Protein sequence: CASSRQGTDTQYF.

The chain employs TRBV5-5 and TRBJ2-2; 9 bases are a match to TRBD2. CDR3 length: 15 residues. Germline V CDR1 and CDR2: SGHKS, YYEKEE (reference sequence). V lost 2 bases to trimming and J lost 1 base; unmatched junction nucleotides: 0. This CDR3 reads CASSFSGRNTGELFF. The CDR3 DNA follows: TGTGCCAGCAGCTTTAGCGGGAGGAACACCGGGGAGCTGTTTTTT.

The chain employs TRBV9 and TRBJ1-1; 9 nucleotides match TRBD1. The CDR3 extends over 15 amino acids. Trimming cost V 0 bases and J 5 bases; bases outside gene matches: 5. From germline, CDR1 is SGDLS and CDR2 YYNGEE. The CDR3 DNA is TGTGCCAGCAGCGTAGGCGGACAGGGGAAGACTGAAGCTTTCTTT. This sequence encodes CASSVGGQGKTEAFF.

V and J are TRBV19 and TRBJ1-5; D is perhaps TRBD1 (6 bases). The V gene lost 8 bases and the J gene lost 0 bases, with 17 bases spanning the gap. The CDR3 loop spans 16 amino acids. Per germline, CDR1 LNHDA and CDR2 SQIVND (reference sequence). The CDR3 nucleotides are TGTGCCAGTTCCCTACAGGGAAAGTATAGCAATCAGCCCCAGCATTTT. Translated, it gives CASSLQGKYSNQPQHF.

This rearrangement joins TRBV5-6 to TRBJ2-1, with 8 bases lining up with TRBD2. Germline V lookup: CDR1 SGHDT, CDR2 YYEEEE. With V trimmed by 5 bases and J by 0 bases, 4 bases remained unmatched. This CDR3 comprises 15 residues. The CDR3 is CASSLAGSSYNEQFF. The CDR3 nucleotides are TGTGCCAGCAGTTTAGCGGGATCCTCCTACAATGAGCAGTTCTTC.

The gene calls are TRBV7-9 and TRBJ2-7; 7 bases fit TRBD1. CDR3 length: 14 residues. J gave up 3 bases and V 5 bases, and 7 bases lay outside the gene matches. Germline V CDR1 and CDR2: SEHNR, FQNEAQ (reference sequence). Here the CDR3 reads CASSVRDRGYEQYF. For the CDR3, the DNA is TGTGCCAGCAGCGTCCGGGACAGAGGCTACGAGCAGTACTTC.

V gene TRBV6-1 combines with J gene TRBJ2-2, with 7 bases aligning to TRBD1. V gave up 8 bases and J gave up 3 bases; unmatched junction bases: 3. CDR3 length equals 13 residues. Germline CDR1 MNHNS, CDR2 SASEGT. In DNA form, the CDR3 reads TGTGCCAGCGACAGGGTGGACACCGGGGAGCTGTTTTTT. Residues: CASDRVDTGELFF.